This T cell receptor beta chain came from a study of lymphopenia after photon versus proton radiotherapy. This CDR3 has 12 residues. Between the trimmed V and J ends, which lost 6 bases and 1 base, there was a span of 7 bases. Germline V gene sequence: CDR1 MNHNY, CDR2 SVGAGI (reference sequence). The table came from immunoSEQ multiplex PCR; TCRdb's copy has only in-frame clones and leaves some out. The sample shows 75,000 or so clones, around 80% of them seen only once. The chain is built from TRBV6-6 and TRBJ2-7; D is ambiguous. The sequence was collected from a man in his sixties with pancreatic cancer. The specimen comprised peripheral blood, sampled from a patient treated with proton-based radiotherapy. This chain's CDR3 is CASSQTSYEQYF. The CDR3 nucleotides read TGTGCCAGCAGCCAAACATCCTACGAGCAGTACTTC.